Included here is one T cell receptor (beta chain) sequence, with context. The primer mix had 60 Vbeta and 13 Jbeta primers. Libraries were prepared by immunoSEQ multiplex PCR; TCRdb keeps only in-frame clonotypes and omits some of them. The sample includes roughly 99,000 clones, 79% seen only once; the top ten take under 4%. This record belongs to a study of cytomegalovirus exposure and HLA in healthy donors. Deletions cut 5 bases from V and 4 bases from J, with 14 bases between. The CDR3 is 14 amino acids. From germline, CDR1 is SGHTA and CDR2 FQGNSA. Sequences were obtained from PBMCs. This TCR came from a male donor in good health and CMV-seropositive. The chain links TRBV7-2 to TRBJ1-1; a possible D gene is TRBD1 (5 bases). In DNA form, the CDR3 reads TGTGCCAGCAGCCCCCCCGGGGGTGGCACTGAAGCTTTCTTT. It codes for CASSPPGGGTEAFF.